The clone carrying this T cell receptor beta chain occurred a few times. This CDR3 contains 12 residues. V lost 8 bases and J 4 bases, leaving 11 bases between the germline ends. Germline CDR1 and CDR2: MDHEN and SYDVKM. The data were obtained in a study of T cell repertoires in cytomegalovirus infection. A single record per CDR3 protein comes from TCRdb applying MiXCR to the reads. The sample shows around 190,000 distinct CDR3 sequences, roughly 14% of them seen only once. The sample was PBMCs. The TCR sequence derives from a human donor in good health (CMV status not recorded). Some clones in this sample may be carry-over from other donors' samples. The J gene is TRBJ1-2, the V gene TRBV28; unclear D gene. CDR3 amino acids: CASGSAVYGYTF. CDR3 sequence (DNA): TGTGCCAGCGGGTCGGCCGTCTATGGCTACACCTTC.